The 19 T cell receptor beta chains listed next were all sequenced from one sample in a study of blood T cell repertoires in COVID-19. Here immunoSEQ multiplex PCR was the method, and the copy in TCRdb shows in-frame clones only, minus some. The table shows about 150,000 clones, with about nine tenths occurring only once. The sample comprised peripheral blood. The receptors here all came from a woman aged 70 to 79 with acute or convalescent COVID-19.

For the CDR3, the DNA is TGCGCCAGCAGCTTGGGAGGCGCAGCCGCGTCCTACGAGCAGTACGTC. The encoded protein is CASSLGGAAASYEQYV. The chain couples TRBV5-1 to TRBJ2-7, with D hard to call. Germline CDR1 and CDR2: SGHRS and YFSETQ. Trimming took off 0 bases at V and 1 base at J, with 14 bases between the two ends. This CDR3 spans 16 amino acids.

Only one count was recorded for this clone. The rearrangement links TRBV19 to TRBJ1-1, with a possible D match to TRBD1 (6 bases). The CDR3 extends over 15 amino acids. Germline CDR1 and CDR2: LNHDA and SQIVND (reference sequence). V was clipped by 6 bases and J by 1 base, with 15 bases between them. The CDR3 sequence: CASRPAQGSNTEAFF. DNA for the CDR3: TGTGCCAGTAGACCGGCACAGGGATCGAACACTGAAGCTTTCTTT.

The rearrangement joins TRBV19 to TRBJ1-2; tentatively, D is TRBD1 (6 bases). V was pared by 3 bases and J by 0 bases, with 14 bases between. From germline, CDR1 is LNHDA and CDR2 SQIVND (reference sequence). The CDR3 covers 16 residues. In nucleotides, the CDR3 is TGTGCCAGTAGTATTCAGGGGTTCGCGGCTAACTATGGCTACACCTTC. Its protein is CASSIQGFAANYGYTF.

This chain uses TRBV19 with TRBJ2-3; TRBD2 matches at 9 bases. This CDR3 has 12 residues. From germline, CDR1 is LNHDA and CDR2 SQIVND (reference sequence). V lost 11 bases to trimming and J lost 5 bases; unmatched junction nucleotides: 5. CDR3 bases: TGTGCCTCTAGCGGGGTACGAGATACGCAGTATTTT. It yields the protein CASSGVRDTQYF.

This clone was picked up one time. The chain combines TRBV7-2 with TRBJ1-6; D remains unclear. Germline V gene data show CDR1 as SGHTA and CDR2 as FQGNSA. The length of the CDR3 is 15 residues. Deletions cut 7 bases from V and 10 bases from J, with 20 bases between. The CDR3 bases are TGTGCCAGCACTACGAGCCCCCTAATCGGGTCACCCCTCCACTTT. Translated, it gives CASTTSPLIGSPLHF.

The genes are TRBV6-5 and TRBJ2-2; the match to TRBD2 covers 7 bases. Germline V gives CDR1 MNHEY, CDR2 SVGAGI. CDR3 length: 15 amino acids. V shed 7 bases, J shed 7 bases, and the junction held 12 bases outside the gene matches. CDR3 region: CASTGGRAWNGELFF. The CDR3 nucleotides are TGTGCCAGCACCGGGGGGAGGGCCTGGAACGGGGAGCTGTTTTTT.

The gene calls are TRBV7-2 and TRBJ1-5; TRBD1 matches at 7 bases. The CDR3 covers 12 residues. J gave up 11 bases and V 4 bases, and 5 bases lay outside the gene matches. Germline V lookup: CDR1 SGHTA, CDR2 FQGNSA. The CDR3 sequence: CASSSGQPSQHF. DNA for the CDR3: TGTGCCAGCAGCTCGGGACAGCCATCCCAGCATTTT.

The rearrangement joins TRBV6-5 to TRBJ1-2; 11 bases are a match to TRBD1. Germline trimming cut 7 bases from V and 3 bases from J; bases unmatched to any gene: 1. The CDR3 sequence is 13 residues long. Germline V gene lookup returns CDR1 MNHEY and CDR2 SVGAGI. CDR3 nucleotides: TGTGCCAGCAAGGGACAGGGGGACTATGGCTACACCTTC. Amino acids: CASKGQGDYGYTF.

The chain carries TRBV7-2 and TRBJ1-1; D is unresolved. Germline loops: CDR1 SGHTA, CDR2 FQGNSA. V was shortened by 10 bases and J by 2 bases, with 20 bases between the two germline ends. The CDR3 contains 15 residues. This chain's CDR3 is CATTIGVGINTEAFF. As DNA, the CDR3 is TGTGCCACCACGATCGGGGTAGGGATCAACACTGAAGCTTTCTTT.

The chain employs TRBV18 and TRBJ2-6; D ambiguous. The germline V and J ends were trimmed by 4 bases and 0 bases, with 22 bases remaining between them. Germline CDR1 reads KGHSH; CDR2 reads LQKENI. This CDR3 has 20 residues. CDR3 loop: CASSREPPSQVLSGANVLTF. For the CDR3, the DNA is TGTGCCAGCTCACGAGAGCCCCCCAGTCAGGTTCTCTCTGGGGCCAACGTCCTGACTTTC.

The J gene is TRBJ2-4, the V gene TRBV4-3, with a tentative D call TRBD1 (5 bases). Trimming left V 0 bases short and J 0 bases short, with 12 bases between. The CDR3 runs to 17 residues. Germline V gene lookup returns CDR1 LGHNA and CDR2 YSLEER. The CDR3 nucleotides read TGCGCCAGCAGCCAAGACGCGGACACCCAAGCCAAAAACATTCAGTACTTC. Its translation is CASSQDADTQAKNIQYF.

The chain couples TRBV6-5 to TRBJ1-1; 8 nucleotides line up with TRBD1. CDR3 length equals 14 residues. Germline V gene sequence: CDR1 MNHEY, CDR2 SVGAGI. V lost 4 bases to trimming and J lost 0 bases; unmatched junction nucleotides: 1. In DNA form, the CDR3 reads TGTGCCAGCAGTTCGACAGGGGTGAACACTGAAGCTTTCTTT. As protein: CASSSTGVNTEAFF.

The chain links TRBV19 to TRBJ1-1, with 7 bases matching TRBD1. J gave up 6 bases and V 1 base, and 8 bases lay outside the gene matches. The V gene's germline CDR1 is LNHDA and CDR2 SQIVND (reference sequence). This CDR3 is 15 amino acids long. The DNA for the CDR3 is TGTGCCAGTAGTATAGGCGGTTCACAGGGGTCTGAAGCTTTCTTT. This gives the protein CASSIGGSQGSEAFF.

The genes are TRBV5-1 and TRBJ2-3; 12 positions agree with TRBD2. The CDR3 totals 17 residues. The V gene end was trimmed by 0 bases and the J gene end by 5 bases; junction bases not matched to a gene: 7. CDR1 and CDR2 from the germline V gene are SGHRS and YFSETQ. As DNA, the CDR3 is TGCGCCAGCAGCTTGGCCGCTAGCGGGGGGGCCGAAGATACGCAGTATTTT. Its protein is CASSLAASGGAEDTQYF.

The chain has TRBV19 and TRBJ1-5, with no clear D. The CDR3 has 15 amino acids. Germline CDR1 reads LNHDA; CDR2 reads SQIVND (reference sequence). The V gene lost 3 bases and the J gene lost 0 bases, with 9 bases spanning the gap. This CDR3 reads CASSMRGVSNQPQHF. In DNA form, the CDR3 reads TGTGCCAGTAGTATGCGGGGAGTTAGCAATCAGCCCCAGCATTTT.

For the CDR3, the DNA is TGCAGCGTCGGTGACAGCGGGGAGCTGTTTTTT. Translating it yields CSVGDSGELFF. This chain joins TRBV29-1 and TRBJ2-2; D is perhaps TRBD1 (5 bases). V gave up 6 bases and J gave up 7 bases, with 9 bases separating them. Germline values: CDR1 SQVTM, CDR2 ANQGSEA. The CDR3 is 11 residues long.

This clone has just a few counts. This rearrangement joins TRBV28 to TRBJ1-5; TRBD1 is a possible D gene (6 bases). V was shortened by 7 bases and J by 6 bases, with 16 bases between the two germline ends. The CDR3 spans 14 residues. The V gene's germline CDR1 is MDHEN and CDR2 SYDVKM. CDR3 DNA sequence: TGTGCCAGCACCATGACAGGTTTAAGTCAGCCCCAGCATTTT. Its translation: CASTMTGLSQPQHF. The full variable domain, with the rest looked up from reference TRBV28 and TRBJ1-5, is DVKVTQSSRYLVKRTGEKVFLECVQDMDHENMFWYRQDPGLGLRLIYFSYDVKMKEKGDIPEGYSVSREKKERFSLILESASTNQTSMYLCASTMTGLSQPQHFGDGTRLSIL.

CDR3 nucleotides: TGTGCCAGCAGCGTAGTAACAGGCAGTGAGCAGTTCTTC. This gives the protein CASSVVTGSEQFF. The V and J genes are TRBV9 and TRBJ2-1, with a tentative D call TRBD1 (5 bases). The V end lost 0 bases, the J end lost 9 bases, and 10 bases lay between the germline ends. This CDR3 contains 13 residues. CDR1 is SGDLS, CDR2 YYNGEE, per germline.

The genes are TRBV5-6 and TRBJ1-6, with TRBD1 matching over 12 bases. The J segment lost 10 bases and the V segment lost 3 bases, leaving 11 bases of the junction unmatched. The CDR3 is 17 residues long. Germline V CDR1 and CDR2: SGHDT, YYEEEE. The CDR3 sequence is CASSSVPGQGAGSPLHF. The CDR3, as DNA: TGTGCCAGCAGCTCCGTCCCGGGACAGGGGGCTGGCTCACCCCTCCACTTT.